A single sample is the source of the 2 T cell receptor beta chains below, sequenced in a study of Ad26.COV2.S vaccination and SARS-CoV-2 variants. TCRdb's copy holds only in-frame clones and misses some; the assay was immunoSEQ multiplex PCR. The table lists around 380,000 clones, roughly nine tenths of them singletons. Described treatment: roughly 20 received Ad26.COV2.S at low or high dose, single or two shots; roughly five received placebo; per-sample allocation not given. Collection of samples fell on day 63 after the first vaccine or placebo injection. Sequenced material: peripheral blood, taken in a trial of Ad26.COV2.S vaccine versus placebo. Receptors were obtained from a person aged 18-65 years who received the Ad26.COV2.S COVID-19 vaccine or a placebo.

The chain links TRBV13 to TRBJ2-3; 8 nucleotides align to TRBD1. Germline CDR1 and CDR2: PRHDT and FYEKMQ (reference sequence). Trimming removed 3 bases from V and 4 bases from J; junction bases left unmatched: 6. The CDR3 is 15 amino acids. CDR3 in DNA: TGTGCCAGCAGCTTCTCCCAGGGGGCCGCAGATACGCAGTATTTT. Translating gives CASSFSQGAADTQYF.

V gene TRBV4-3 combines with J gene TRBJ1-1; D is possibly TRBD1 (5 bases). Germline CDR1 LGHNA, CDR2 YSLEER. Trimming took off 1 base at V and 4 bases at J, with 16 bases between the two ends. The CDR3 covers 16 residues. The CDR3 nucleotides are TGCGCCAGCAGCCAAGGGGGGTCCGGACATGGCACTGAAGCTTTCTTT. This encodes CASSQGGSGHGTEAFF.